Below, one T cell receptor (beta chain) is given with its context. This clone was found a few times. Which antigen it targets is not known. No per-base quality is available; no much larger clone lies one base away. These data belong to a study of immune cell composition in non-small cell lung cancer (dated by TCRdb to between 2016 and 2019). As for the study more broadly: Histologic subtype was assigned using H&E plus p63, CK5, Napsin A and TTF-1 immunohistochemistry, mainly lung adenocarcinoma or squamous cell carcinoma. Supplementary cohort #1 consisted of roughly eleven lung adenocarcinoma cases with paired tumour/lung TCR-beta sequencing and with TIL populations generated to assess tumour reactivity. A few tumour specimens with TCR-beta data were rare histological subtypes and were excluded from the subtype comparisons. TCR-beta sequencing (Adaptive Biotechnologies) was performed on about 33 paired NSCLC tumour and non-adjacent lung specimens plus 26 tumour-only specimens. Overall study results and their limits: Only ten or so cases were included in the reactivity cohort, and sequence sharing between tumour-reactive clones and the dominant in vivo tumour-associated clones was not shown. Tumour-associated clones >0.5% were found in nearly half of NSCLC cases, namely in around 31% of adenocarcinomas versus 60% to 85% of squamous carcinomas. No significant correlation was found between smoking pack-years and tumour TCR-beta clonality. In fewer than 12 adenocarcinoma cases, maximal tumour-associated clone frequency correlated strongly with TIL tumour reactivity, whereas overall clonality did not.

TCR-beta CDR3 regions were amplified from genomic DNA by a two-step multiplex PCR, with the second step adding Illumina-compatible adaptors. TCR-beta immunosequencing was performed on an Illumina platform as a commercial immunoSEQ service. The original pipeline was this. Two measures summarised the repertoires: productive clonality, and Top 10 Clones, meaning the percentage of T-cell templates coming from the ten most frequent sequences. Values of productive clonality ranged from 0 to 1, with a monoclonal population indicated by a value of 1. Tumour-associated clones were defined as sequences comprising at least 0.1% of tumour T-cell templates but absent from matched non-adjacent lung, identified via log10 scatter plots. Two-group comparisons used Student's t-tests, stages used ANOVA, and relationships used linear regression, analysed in GraphPad Prism7 and R. Held by TCRdb, this immuneACCESS table contains in-frame sequences only and omits some clones. Under half of the omission traces to an unresolved V gene where checked; the cause of the rest is unknown. V, J and clone size are taken as reported in that table, and D and trimming were inferred from the DNA itself. The sample table lists a few thousand clones, roughly 77% of them with a count of one. Less than 30% of the sample comes from the top ten.

Normal lung samples came from the same patient and consisted of non-adjacent lung tissue collected as far from the tumour as possible, at a distance of at least 3 cm. Genomic DNA was isolated with the QIAamp DNA kit from frozen aliquots of single-cell suspensions that had not been sorted. Tissues were received within 2 hours of resection and processed immediately into single-cell suspensions. Tissue was broken up mechanically, digested enzymatically with DNase I, collagenase I and hyaluronidase for roughly 30 minutes at 37 degrees C, and then filtered and RBC-lysed. V is clipped by 3 bases and J by 3 bases, and the sequence between their germline boundaries is 11 bases long. The CDR3 contains 14 residues, cysteine and phenylalanine counted. The DNA shown is the 42-base CDR3, in frame from base 1. Reading the germline V gene gives CDR1 KGHSH and CDR2 LQKENI.

The V gene is TRBV18 and the J gene is TRBJ2-5; tentative D gene TRBD1, with 6 bases matching. The sample consisted of non-adjacent lung tissue. The TCR originated in a human donor with non-small cell lung cancer. The CDR3 protein sequence reads: CASSPQSGEETQYF. The base sequence is TGTGCCAGCTCACCTCAATCAGGGGAAGAGACCCAGTACTTC.